The 8 T cell receptor beta chains in this list originate from one sample, sequenced in a study of CD8 T cells in Susac syndrome. Random hexamers were used to reverse transcribe an amount of roughly 0.45 to 1 ug RNA. TCRdb re-derived calls from the immunoSEQ multiplex PCR reads in MiXCR, one entry per CDR3 protein. Here the sample spans 100,000 to 150,000 distinct CDR3 sequences, more than 80% being singletons. The sequencing input was CD8+ T cells from PBMCs. The origin of the receptors is a human donor with multiple sclerosis.

J is TRBJ2-7 and V is TRBV21-1; TRBD1 is taken as the D call from the table, unchecked against the DNA. TRBV21-1 is assigned pseudogene status. This CDR3 spans 13 amino acids. CDR3: CASSSRGPYEQYF. Written as DNA, the CDR3 is TGTGCCAGCAGCAGCAGGGGTCCCTACGAGCAGTACTTC.

The CDR3 loop reads CSARDPAGGGQPQHF. The CDR3 DNA sequence: TGCAGTGCTAGAGATCCGGCAGGGGGCGGTCAGCCCCAGCATTTT. The chain couples TRBV20-1 to TRBJ1-5, with 8 bases that match TRBD1. The J segment lost 6 bases and the V segment lost 0 bases, leaving 7 bases of the junction unmatched. The CDR3 is 15 residues long. CDR1 DFQATT and CDR2 SNEGSKA come from the germline V gene (reference sequence).

This rearrangement joins TRBV29-1 to TRBJ2-6, with a possible D match to TRBD2 (6 bases). V lost 0 bases to trimming and J lost 0 bases, with 9 bases between them. Germline V CDR1 and CDR2: SQVTM, ANQGSEA. CDR3 length: 16 residues. The CDR3: CSVEDQGGSGANVLTF. The CDR3 nucleotides read TGCAGCGTTGAAGACCAGGGAGGCTCTGGGGCCAACGTCCTGACTTTC.

The chain recombines TRBV4-1 with TRBJ2-7; D might be TRBD1 (6 bases). There are 15 residues in the CDR3. CDR1 MGHRA and CDR2 YSYEKL come from the germline V gene. The ends were cut back, 1 base at V and 3 bases at J, with 13 bases in the middle. CDR3 bases: TGCGCCAGCAGCCAAGGGTTGGGACAATTCTACGAGCAGTACTTC. It translates to CASSQGLGQFYEQYF.

The rearrangement joins TRBV12-3 or TRBV12-4 to TRBJ2-7; D unclear. V lost 3 bases, J lost 3 bases, and 9 bases lay in between. This CDR3 is built from 13 residues. CDR3 region: CASSLDPDYEQYV. The CDR3 DNA reads as TGTGCCAGCAGTTTGGACCCAGACTACGAGCAGTACGTC.

The genes are TRBV27 and TRBJ2-7, with a possible D match to TRBD2 (5 bases). Trimming took 5 bases from V and 3 from J, leaving 8 bases between them. In germline, CDR1 is MNHEY, CDR2 SMNVEV (reference sequence). The CDR3 sequence is 12 residues long. The CDR3 region is CASSDGNYEQYF. The CDR3 DNA follows: TGTGCCAGCAGTGACGGGAACTACGAGCAGTACTTC.

This clonotype is categorized as medium-sized (0.01 to 0.1%). J is TRBJ2-1 and V is TRBV13; a possible D gene is TRBD1 (5 bases). Trimming shortened V by 1 base and J by 0 bases, and 7 bases separated the two germline ends. Germline V gene data show CDR1 as PRHDT and CDR2 as FYEKMQ (reference sequence). CDR3 length equals 15 residues. The CDR3 reads CASSLEGDSYNEQFF. For the CDR3, the DNA is TGTGCCAGCAGCTTAGAAGGGGACTCCTACAATGAGCAGTTCTTC.

This clonotype showed up just once. The chain employs TRBV6-1 and TRBJ2-5; perhaps TRBD1 as D (6 bases). This CDR3 contains 16 residues. Per germline, CDR1 MNHNS and CDR2 SASEGT. The V end was cut by 4 bases, the J end by 0 bases, with 15 bases between. The CDR3 nucleotides are TGTGCCAGCAGTGGCTTCCGGTGGGGGCACCAAGAGACCCAGTACTTC. Protein product: CASSGFRWGHQETQYF.